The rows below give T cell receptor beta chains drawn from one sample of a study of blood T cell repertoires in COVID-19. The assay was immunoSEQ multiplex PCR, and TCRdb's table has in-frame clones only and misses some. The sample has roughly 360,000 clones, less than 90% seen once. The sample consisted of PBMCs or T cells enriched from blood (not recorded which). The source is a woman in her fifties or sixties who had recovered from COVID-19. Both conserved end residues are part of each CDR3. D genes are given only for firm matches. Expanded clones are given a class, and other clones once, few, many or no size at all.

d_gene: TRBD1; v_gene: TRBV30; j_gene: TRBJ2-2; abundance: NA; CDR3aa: CAWSRDRGTGELFF; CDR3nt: TGTGCCTGGAGTCGGGACAGAGGGACCGGGGAGCTGTTTTTT
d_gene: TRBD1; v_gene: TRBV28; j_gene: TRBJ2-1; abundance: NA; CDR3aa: CASSLGQASYNEQFF; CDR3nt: TGTGCCAGCAGTTTAGGACAGGCCTCCTACAATGAGCAGTTCTTC
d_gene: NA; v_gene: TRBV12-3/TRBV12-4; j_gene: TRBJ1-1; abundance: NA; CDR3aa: CASSLRETFF; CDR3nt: TGTGCCAGCAGTTTGAGGGAGACTTTCTTT
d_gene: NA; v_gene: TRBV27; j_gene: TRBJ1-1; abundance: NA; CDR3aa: CASRTGTQDTEAFF; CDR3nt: TGTGCCAGCAGGACCGGGACACAGGACACTGAAGCTTTCTTT
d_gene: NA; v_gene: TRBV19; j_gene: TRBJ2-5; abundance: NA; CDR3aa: CASSTLATANQETQYF; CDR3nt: TGTGCCAGTAGTACCCTGGCGACAGCAAACCAAGAGACCCAGTACTTC
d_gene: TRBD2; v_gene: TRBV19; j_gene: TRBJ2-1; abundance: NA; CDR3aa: CASSITSGRVNEQFF; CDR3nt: TGTGCCAGTAGTATAACTAGCGGGAGGGTCAATGAGCAGTTCTTC
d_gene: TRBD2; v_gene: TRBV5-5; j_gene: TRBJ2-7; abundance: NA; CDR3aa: CASSFETSGSIYEQYF; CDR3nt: TGTGCCAGCAGCTTCGAGACTAGCGGGAGTATCTACGAGCAGTACTTC
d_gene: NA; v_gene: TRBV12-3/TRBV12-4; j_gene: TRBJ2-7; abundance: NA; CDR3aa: CASSLGHLNLYF; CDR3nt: TGTGCCAGCAGTTTAGGACACCTTAACTTGTACTTC
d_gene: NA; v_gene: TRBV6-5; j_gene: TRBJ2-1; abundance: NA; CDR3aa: CASTKPASSYNEQFF; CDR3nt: TGTGCCAGCACCAAGCCTGCTAGCTCCTACAATGAGCAGTTCTTC
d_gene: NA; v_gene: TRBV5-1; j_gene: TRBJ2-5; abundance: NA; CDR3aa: CASSFVQNQETQYF; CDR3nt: TGCGCCAGCAGCTTTGTACAGAACCAAGAGACCCAGTACTTC
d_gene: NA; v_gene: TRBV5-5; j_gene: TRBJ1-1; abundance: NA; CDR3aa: CASSLADTEAFF; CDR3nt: TGTGCCAGCAGCTTAGCGGACACTGAAGCTTTCTTT
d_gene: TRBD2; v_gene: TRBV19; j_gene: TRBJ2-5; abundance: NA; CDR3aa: CASSPIAGQETQYF; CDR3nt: TGTGCCAGTAGCCCTATAGCGGGACAAGAGACCCAGTACTTC
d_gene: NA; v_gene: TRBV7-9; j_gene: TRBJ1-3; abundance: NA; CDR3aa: CASSPRGGPTSGNTIYF; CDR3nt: TGTGCCAGCAGCCCAAGGGGGGGCCCTACCTCTGGAAACACCATATATTTT
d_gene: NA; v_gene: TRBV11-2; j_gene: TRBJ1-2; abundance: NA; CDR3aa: CASSPLPGQGYTF; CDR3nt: TGTGCCAGCAGCCCACTGCCAGGGCAAGGCTACACCTTC
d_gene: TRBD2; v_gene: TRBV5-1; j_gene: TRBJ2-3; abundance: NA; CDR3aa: CASSVASGGKDTQYF; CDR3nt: TGCGCCAGCAGCGTGGCTAGCGGGGGTAAAGATACGCAGTATTTT
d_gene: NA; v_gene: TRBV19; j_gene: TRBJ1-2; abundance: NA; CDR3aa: CASSIGGQGSYGYTF; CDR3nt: TGTGCCAGTAGTATAGGGGGGCAGGGGAGCTATGGCTACACCTTC
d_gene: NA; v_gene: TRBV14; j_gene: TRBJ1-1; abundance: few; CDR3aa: CASSLAGPLEAFF; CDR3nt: TGTGCCAGCAGCCTAGCGGGACCCCTTGAAGCTTTCTTT
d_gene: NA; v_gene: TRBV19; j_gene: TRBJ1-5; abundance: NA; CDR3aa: CASSAGRTNSNQPQHF; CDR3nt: TGTGCCAGTAGTGCCGGACGGACTAATAGCAATCAGCCCCAGCATTTT
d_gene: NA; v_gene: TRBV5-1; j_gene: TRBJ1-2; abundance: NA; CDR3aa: CASSLGTGGNYGYTF; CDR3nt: TGCGCCAGCAGCTTGGGAACAGGCGGTAACTATGGCTACACCTTC
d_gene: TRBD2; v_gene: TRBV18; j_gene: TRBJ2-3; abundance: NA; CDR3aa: CASSSLAGGFRDTQYF; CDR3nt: TGTGCCAGCTCATCGTTAGCGGGAGGGTTTCGAGATACGCAGTATTTT
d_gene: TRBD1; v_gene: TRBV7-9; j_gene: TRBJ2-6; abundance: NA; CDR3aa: CASSFHGTGGFGANVLTF; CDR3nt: TGTGCCAGCAGCTTTCATGGGACAGGGGGCTTTGGGGCCAACGTCCTGACTTTC
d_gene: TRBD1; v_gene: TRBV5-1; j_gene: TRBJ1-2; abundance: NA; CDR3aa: CASRTGGGYGYTF; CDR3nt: TGCGCCAGCAGGACAGGGGGCGGGTATGGCTACACCTTC
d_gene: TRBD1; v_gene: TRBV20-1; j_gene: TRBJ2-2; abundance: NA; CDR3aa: CSASFRTGPNTGELFF; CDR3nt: TGCAGTGCTAGTTTCCGGACAGGGCCGAACACCGGGGAGCTGTTTTTT